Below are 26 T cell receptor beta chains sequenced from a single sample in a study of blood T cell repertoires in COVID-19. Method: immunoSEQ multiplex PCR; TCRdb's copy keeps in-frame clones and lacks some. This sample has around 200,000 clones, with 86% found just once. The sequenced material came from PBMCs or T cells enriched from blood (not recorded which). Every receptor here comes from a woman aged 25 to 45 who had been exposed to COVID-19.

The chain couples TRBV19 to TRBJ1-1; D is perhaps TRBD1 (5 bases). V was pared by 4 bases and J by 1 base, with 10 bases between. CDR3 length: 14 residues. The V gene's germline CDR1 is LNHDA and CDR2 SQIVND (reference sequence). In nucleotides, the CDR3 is TGTGCCAGTAGTACAGGGTACTGGAACACTGAAGCTTTCTTT. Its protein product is CASSTGYWNTEAFF.

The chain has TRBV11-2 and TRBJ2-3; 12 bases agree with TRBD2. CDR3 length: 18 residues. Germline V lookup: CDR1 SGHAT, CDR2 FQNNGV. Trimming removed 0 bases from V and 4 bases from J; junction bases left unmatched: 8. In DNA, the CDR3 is TGTGCCAGCAGCTTAGATTTCCTAGCGGGGGGGACGTCAGATACGCAGTATTTT. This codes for CASSLDFLAGGTSDTQYF.

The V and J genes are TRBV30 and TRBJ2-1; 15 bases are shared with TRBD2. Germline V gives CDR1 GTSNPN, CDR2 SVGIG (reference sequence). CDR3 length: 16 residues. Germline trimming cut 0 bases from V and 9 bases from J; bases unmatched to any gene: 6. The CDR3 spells CAWSVGLAGGPIEQFF. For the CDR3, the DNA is TGTGCCTGGAGTGTAGGACTAGCGGGGGGGCCTATTGAGCAGTTCTTC.

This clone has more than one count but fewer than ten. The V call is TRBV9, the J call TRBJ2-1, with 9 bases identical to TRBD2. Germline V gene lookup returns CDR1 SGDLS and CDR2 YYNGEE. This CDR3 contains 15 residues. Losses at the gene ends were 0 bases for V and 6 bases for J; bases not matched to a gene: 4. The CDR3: CASSVVAGALNEQFF. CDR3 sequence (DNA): TGTGCCAGCAGCGTAGTAGCGGGGGCCCTCAATGAGCAGTTCTTC.

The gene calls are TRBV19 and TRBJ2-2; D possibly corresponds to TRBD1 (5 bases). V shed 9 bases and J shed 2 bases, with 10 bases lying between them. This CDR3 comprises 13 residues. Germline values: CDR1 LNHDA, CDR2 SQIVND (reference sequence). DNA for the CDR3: TGTGCCAGCGCGTGGGGCAACACCGGGGAGCTGTTTTTT. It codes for CASAWGNTGELFF.

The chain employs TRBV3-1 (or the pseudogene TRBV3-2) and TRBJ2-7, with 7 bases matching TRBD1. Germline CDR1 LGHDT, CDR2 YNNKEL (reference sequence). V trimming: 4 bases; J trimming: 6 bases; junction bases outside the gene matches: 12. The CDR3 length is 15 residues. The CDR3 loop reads CASSRDRERLREQYF. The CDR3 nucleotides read TGTGCCAGCAGCCGCGACAGGGAACGGCTACGCGAGCAGTACTTC.

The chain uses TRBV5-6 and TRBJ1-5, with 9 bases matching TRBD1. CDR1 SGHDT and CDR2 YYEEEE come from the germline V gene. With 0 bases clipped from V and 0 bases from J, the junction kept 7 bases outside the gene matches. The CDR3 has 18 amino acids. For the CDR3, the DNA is TGTGCCAGCAGCTTGGGGGGACAGGGTTCGGATAGCAATCAGCCCCAGCATTTT. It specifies CASSLGGQGSDSNQPQHF.

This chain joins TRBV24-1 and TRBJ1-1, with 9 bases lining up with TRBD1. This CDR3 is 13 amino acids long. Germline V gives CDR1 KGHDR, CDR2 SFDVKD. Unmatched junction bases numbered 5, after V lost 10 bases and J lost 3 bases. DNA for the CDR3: TGTGCCACAGACAGGGGGGGGTACACTGAAGCTTTCTTT. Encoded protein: CATDRGGYTEAFF.

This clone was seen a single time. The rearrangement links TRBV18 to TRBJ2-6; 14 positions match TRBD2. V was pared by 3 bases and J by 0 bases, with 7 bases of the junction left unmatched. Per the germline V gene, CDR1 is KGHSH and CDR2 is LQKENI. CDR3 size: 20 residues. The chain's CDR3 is CASSPLGLAGDLSGANVLTF. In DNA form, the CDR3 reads TGTGCCAGCTCACCCCTGGGACTAGCGGGGGACCTCTCTGGGGCCAACGTCCTGACTTTC.

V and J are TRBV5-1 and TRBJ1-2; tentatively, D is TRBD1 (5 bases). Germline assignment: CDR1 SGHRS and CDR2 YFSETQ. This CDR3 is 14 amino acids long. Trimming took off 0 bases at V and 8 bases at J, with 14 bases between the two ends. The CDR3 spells CASSLGDGGRGYTF. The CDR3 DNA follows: TGCGCCAGCAGCTTGGGAGACGGGGGGAGAGGCTACACCTTC.

The CDR3 DNA reads TGCGCCAGCAGCGGAACCGGGACAGATAGCAATGAAAAACTGTTTTTT. Translating it yields CASSGTGTDSNEKLFF. This chain connects TRBV5-1 to TRBJ1-4; 7 bases line up with TRBD1. The CDR3 sequence is 16 residues long. V was pared by 4 bases and J by 5 bases, with 11 bases of the junction left unmatched. Germline loops: CDR1 SGHRS, CDR2 YFSETQ.

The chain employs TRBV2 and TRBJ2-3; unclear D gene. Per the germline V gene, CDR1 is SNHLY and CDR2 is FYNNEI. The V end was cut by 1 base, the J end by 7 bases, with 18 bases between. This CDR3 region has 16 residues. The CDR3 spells CASSEGDTRSSHTQYF. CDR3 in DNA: TGTGCCAGCAGTGAAGGAGACACCAGATCTTCCCATACGCAGTATTTT.

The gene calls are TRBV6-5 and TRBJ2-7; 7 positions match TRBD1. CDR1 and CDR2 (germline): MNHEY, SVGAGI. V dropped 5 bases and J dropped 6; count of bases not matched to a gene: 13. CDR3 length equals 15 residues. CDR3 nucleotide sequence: TGTGCCAGCAGTCCTACGACAGGGTACCTACGCGAGCAGTACTTC. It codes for CASSPTTGYLREQYF.

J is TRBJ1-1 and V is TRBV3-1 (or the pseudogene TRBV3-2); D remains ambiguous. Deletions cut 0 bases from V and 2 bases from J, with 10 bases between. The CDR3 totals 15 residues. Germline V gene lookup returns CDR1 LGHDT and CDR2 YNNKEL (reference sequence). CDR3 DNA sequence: TGTGCCAGCAGCCAAGATATTGGCGGTAACACTGAAGCTTTCTTT. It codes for CASSQDIGGNTEAFF.

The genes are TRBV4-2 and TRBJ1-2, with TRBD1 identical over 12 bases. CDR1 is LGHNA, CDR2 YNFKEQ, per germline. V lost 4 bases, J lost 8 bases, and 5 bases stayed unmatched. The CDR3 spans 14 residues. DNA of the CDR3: TGTGCCAGCAGCCGGGGACAGGGGGCGCAAGGCTACACCTTC. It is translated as CASSRGQGAQGYTF.

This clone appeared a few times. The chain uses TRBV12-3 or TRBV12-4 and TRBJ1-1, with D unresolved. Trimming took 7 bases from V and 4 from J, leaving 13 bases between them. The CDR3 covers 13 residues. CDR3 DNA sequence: TGTGCCAGCATTAGGTGGGCTGGCACTGAAGCTTTCTTT. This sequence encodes CASIRWAGTEAFF.

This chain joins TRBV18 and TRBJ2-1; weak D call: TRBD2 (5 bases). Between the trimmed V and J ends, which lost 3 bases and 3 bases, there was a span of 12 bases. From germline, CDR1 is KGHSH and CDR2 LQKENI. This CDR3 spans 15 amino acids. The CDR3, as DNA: TGTGCCAGCTCACCCGACCAGAGGGACTACAATGAGCAGTTCTTC. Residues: CASSPDQRDYNEQFF.

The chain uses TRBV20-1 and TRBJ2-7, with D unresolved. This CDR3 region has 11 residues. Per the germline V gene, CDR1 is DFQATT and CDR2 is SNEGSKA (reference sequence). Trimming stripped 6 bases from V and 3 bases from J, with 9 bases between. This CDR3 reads CSASRNYEQYF. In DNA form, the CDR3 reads TGCAGTGCGAGCCGAAACTACGAGCAGTACTTC.

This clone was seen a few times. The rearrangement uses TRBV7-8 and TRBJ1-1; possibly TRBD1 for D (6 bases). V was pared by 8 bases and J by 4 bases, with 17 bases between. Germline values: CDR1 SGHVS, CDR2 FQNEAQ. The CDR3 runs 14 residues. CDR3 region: CASVPVGAATEAFF. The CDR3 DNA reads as TGTGCCAGCGTGCCCGTGGGGGCGGCCACTGAAGCTTTCTTT.

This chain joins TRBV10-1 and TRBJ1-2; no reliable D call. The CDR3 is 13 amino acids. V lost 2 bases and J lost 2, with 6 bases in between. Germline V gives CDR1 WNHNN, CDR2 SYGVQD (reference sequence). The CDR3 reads CASSEGQNYGYTF. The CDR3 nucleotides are TGCGCCAGCAGTGAGGGGCAGAACTATGGCTACACCTTC.

The CDR3 nucleotides are TGTGCTAGTGGTCCTCTAGTTAGCAATCAGCCCCAGCATTTT. The encoded protein is CASGPLVSNQPQHF. The rearrangement uses TRBV12-5 and TRBJ1-5; the D is unclear. The ends were cut back, 5 bases at V and 0 bases at J, with 8 bases in the middle. The CDR3 spans 14 residues. Germline V lookup: CDR1 LGHNT, CDR2 FRNRAP.

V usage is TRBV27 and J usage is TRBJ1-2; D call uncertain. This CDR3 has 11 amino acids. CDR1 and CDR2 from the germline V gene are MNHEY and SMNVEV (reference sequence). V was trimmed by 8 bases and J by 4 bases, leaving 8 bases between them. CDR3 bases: TGTGCCAGCGGGCCTCTCTATGGCTACACCTTC. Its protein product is CASGPLYGYTF.

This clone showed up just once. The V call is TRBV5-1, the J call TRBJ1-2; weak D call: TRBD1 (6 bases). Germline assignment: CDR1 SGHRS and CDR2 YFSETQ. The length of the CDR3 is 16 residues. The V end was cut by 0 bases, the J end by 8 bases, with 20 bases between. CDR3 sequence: CASSLAGGLGGGGYTF. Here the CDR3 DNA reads TGCGCCAGCAGCTTGGCCGGGGGGCTCGGAGGAGGAGGCTACACCTTC.

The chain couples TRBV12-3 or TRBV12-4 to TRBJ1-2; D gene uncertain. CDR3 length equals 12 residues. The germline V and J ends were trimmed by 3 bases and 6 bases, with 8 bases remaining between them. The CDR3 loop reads CASSFRGNGYTF. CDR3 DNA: TGTGCCAGCAGTTTTAGAGGAAATGGCTACACCTTC.

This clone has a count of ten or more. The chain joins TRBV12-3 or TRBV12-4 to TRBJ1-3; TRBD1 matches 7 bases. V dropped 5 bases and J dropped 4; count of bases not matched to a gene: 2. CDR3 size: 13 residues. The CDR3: CASSETGGNTIYF. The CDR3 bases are TGTGCCAGCAGTGAGACAGGGGGAAACACCATATATTTT.

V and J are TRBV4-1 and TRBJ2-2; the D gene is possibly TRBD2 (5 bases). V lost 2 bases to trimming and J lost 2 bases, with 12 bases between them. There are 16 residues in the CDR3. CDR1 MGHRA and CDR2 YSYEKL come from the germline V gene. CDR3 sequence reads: CASSQSWTYNTGELFF. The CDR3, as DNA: TGCGCCAGCAGCCAATCCTGGACTTACAACACCGGGGAGCTGTTTTTT.